The next 13 T cell receptor beta chains were all read from a single sample in a study. TCRdb independently ran MiXCR on the 5' RACE reads; one entry per CDR3 protein. The sample holds just over 60,000 distinct CDR3 sequences, roughly 30% seen once. The sequenced sample was tumor-infiltrating naive CD4+ T cells sorted from the breast tumor. Subset indicated: naive CD4+ T cells, CD4+CD45RA+CD25-. All receptors derive from a female donor with breast cancer.

This clonotype was seen ten or more times. V is TRBV20-1 and J is TRBJ1-2; D is perhaps TRBD1 (6 bases). The CDR3 has 14 amino acids. V was clipped by 6 bases and J by 0 bases, with 14 bases between them. Germline CDR1 DFQATT, CDR2 SNEGSKA (reference sequence). CDR3 amino acids: CSARAGQPNYGYTF. The CDR3 nucleotides are TGCAGTGCCCGCGCCGGACAGCCTAACTATGGCTACACCTTC.

The V gene is TRBV7-6, the J gene TRBJ2-3; 7 positions agree with TRBD2. CDR3 length equals 14 residues. V trimming: 5 bases; J trimming: 5 bases; junction bases outside the gene matches: 7. Germline assignment: CDR1 SGHVS and CDR2 FNYEAQ. The CDR3 here is CASSKGLKVDTQYF. The DNA for the CDR3 is TGTGCCAGCAGCAAGGGACTAAAGGTAGATACGCAGTATTTT.

The chain uses TRBV7-9 and TRBJ2-5, with D tentatively TRBD1 (5 bases). Germline lookup yields CDR1 SEHNR and CDR2 FQNEAQ (reference sequence). This CDR3 comprises 13 residues. Trimming cost V 1 base and J 3 bases, with 6 bases left between them. CDR3 region: CASSLVGEETQYF. The CDR3 region has the DNA TGTGCCAGCAGCTTAGTAGGGGAAGAGACCCAGTACTTC.

The chain uses TRBV20-1 and TRBJ1-6; D gene ambiguous. This CDR3 has 13 amino acids. Per the germline V gene, CDR1 is DFQATT and CDR2 is SNEGSKA (reference sequence). The V gene lost 2 bases and the J gene lost 9 bases, with 11 bases spanning the gap. CDR3 loop: CSARMKGISPLHF. Written as DNA, the CDR3 is TGCAGTGCTAGAATGAAGGGTATTTCACCCCTCCACTTT.

Of note for this clonotype: A much larger clone differs by one base, so this may be a read error. V and J are TRBV7-3 and TRBJ2-1, with TRBD2 as a possible D gene (7 bases). The CDR3 runs to 15 residues. The germline V gene encodes CDR1 SGHTA and CDR2 FQGTGA. The V and J ends lost 1 base and 8 bases respectively, with 15 bases between them. As DNA, the CDR3 is TGTGCCAGCAGCTTAATGCGTACGGGGGGCGATGAGCAGTTCTTC. It codes for CASSLMRTGGDEQFF.

This chain connects TRBV2 to TRBJ1-6, with 8 bases that match TRBD1. The V gene's germline CDR1 is SNHLY and CDR2 FYNNEI. This CDR3 spans 15 amino acids. Unmatched junction bases numbered 2, after V lost 1 base and J lost 6 bases. CDR3 in DNA: TGTGCCAGCAGTGAAGGGGGACAGGCTAATTCACCCCTCCACTTT. Translating gives CASSEGGQANSPLHF.

CDR3 in DNA: TGTGCTTCCACTAGCGGGAGTATGGATGAGCAGTTCTTC. It translates to CASTSGSMDEQFF. This chain links TRBV12-5 with TRBJ2-1; 11 positions match TRBD2. The CDR3 contains 13 residues. V shed 11 bases, J shed 8 bases, and the junction held 8 bases outside the gene matches. The germline CDR1 and CDR2 sequences are LGHNT and FRNRAP.

The chain links TRBV5-4 to TRBJ1-2; 10 bases map to TRBD1. The CDR3 extends over 14 amino acids. Germline-derived CDR1 and CDR2 are SGHNT and YYREEE (reference sequence). Losses at the gene ends were 0 bases for V and 7 bases for J; bases not matched to a gene: 3. The CDR3, as DNA: TGTGCCAGCAGCTTGGATGGGGACAGGGGTGGCTACACCTTC. Protein product: CASSLDGDRGGYTF. The full variable domain, rest sourced from reference TRBV5-4 and TRBJ1-2, is ETGVTQSPTHLIKTRGQQVTLRCSSQSGHNTVSWYQQALGQGPQFIFQYYREEENGRGNFPPRFSGLQFPNYSSELNVNALELDDSALYLCASSLDGDRGGYTFGSGTRLTVV.

This sequence joins TRBV9 and TRBJ1-2; possibly TRBD1 for D (5 bases). V shed 3 bases and J shed 7 bases, with 16 bases lying between them. CDR3 size: 14 residues. In germline, CDR1 is SGDLS, CDR2 YYNGEE. The CDR3 region has the DNA TGTGCCAGCAGCGCTGAGATGGGGCAGGGTGGCTACACCTTC. This gives the protein CASSAEMGQGGYTF.

The chain combines TRBV5-1 with TRBJ2-3; no clear D gene. The length of the CDR3 is 13 residues. V was pared by 0 bases and J by 6 bases, with 8 bases between. Looked up from germline, CDR1 is SGHRS and CDR2 is YFSETQ. CDR3 residues: CASSLVLQDTQYF. CDR3 sequence (DNA): TGCGCCAGCAGCTTGGTACTACAGGATACGCAGTATTTT.

This clonotype showed up many times. The gene calls are TRBV6-6 and TRBJ2-1; 8 bases are shared with TRBD2. This CDR3 is 20 amino acids long. The germline CDR1 and CDR2 sequences are MNHNY and SVGAGI (reference sequence). Losses at the gene ends were 2 bases for V and 0 bases for J; bases not matched to a gene: 15. The CDR3 loop is CASSYTGGGRSQSSYNEQFF. CDR3 coding DNA: TGTGCCAGCAGTTACACGGGGGGCGGGAGGTCTCAGAGCTCCTACAATGAGCAGTTCTTC.

The chain links TRBV28 to TRBJ2-6, with D perhaps matching TRBD2 (5 bases). The length of the CDR3 is 13 residues. Germline loops: CDR1 MDHEN, CDR2 SYDVKM. V lost 10 bases and J lost 2, with 9 bases in between. CDR3 residues: CAIGEAGANVLTF. CDR3 nucleotides: TGTGCCATCGGGGAAGCTGGGGCCAACGTCCTGACTTTC.

By its share, this clonotype is medium-sized. The chain combines TRBV6-5 with TRBJ2-7; D tentatively reads TRBD1 or TRBD2 (5 bases each). This CDR3 is 15 amino acids long. V lost 5 bases to trimming and J lost 0 bases, with 14 bases between them. The germline CDR1 and CDR2 sequences are MNHEY and SVGAGI. DNA for the CDR3: TGTGCCAGCAGTCAAACCTGGGACGGCTCCTACGAGCAGTACTTC. It yields the protein CASSQTWDGSYEQYF.